This TCR beta chain comes out of a study of blood T cell repertoires in COVID-19. Study details: Samples of COVID-19 (acute and convalescent) were obtained from the United States, Italy and Spain. Sources were T cells, B-cell-depleted T cells, or PBMCs; the material itself was cDNA or gDNA.

As processed by the authors: Amplification of reference gene primers provided the estimated nucleated cell counts. Generated by immunoSEQ multiplex PCR, the TCRdb table keeps only in-frame clones and is missing some. The D gene and trimming were derived from the DNA, and the V and J assignments and clone size from that table. This table holds around 71,000 clones, around 85% found once. Per the germline V gene, CDR1 is SGHTA and CDR2 is FQGTGA. The junction had 6 bases not matched to a gene; V was cut back by 2 bases and J by 6 bases. This CDR3 has 16 residues. The material sequenced was peripheral blood. This chain connects TRBV7-3 to TRBJ2-2; 10 bases fit TRBD1. The sequence derives from a man older than 75 with acute or convalescent COVID-19. CDR3 DNA sequence: TGTGCCAGCAGCTTACGACCGGGACAGGGGCCCGGGGAGCTGTTTTTT. Amino acids: CASSLRPGQGPGELFF.